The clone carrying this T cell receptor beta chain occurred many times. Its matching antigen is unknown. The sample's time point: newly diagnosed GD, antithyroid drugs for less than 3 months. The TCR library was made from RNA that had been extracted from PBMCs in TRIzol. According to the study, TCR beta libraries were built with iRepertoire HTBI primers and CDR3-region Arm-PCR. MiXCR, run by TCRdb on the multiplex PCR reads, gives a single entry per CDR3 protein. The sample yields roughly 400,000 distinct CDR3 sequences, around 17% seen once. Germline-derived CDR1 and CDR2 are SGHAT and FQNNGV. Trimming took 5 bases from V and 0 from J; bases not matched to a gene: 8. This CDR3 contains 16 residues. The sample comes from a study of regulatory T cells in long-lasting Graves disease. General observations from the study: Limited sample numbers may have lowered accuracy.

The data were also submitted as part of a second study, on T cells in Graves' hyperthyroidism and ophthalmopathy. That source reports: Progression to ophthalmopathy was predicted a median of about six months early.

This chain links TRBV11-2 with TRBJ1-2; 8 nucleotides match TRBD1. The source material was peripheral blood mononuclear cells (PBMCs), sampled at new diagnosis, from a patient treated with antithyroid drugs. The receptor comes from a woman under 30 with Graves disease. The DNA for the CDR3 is TGTGCCAGCAGCCCCCCCGGACAGGGAGCTAACTATGGCTACACCTTC. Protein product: CASSPPGQGANYGYTF.